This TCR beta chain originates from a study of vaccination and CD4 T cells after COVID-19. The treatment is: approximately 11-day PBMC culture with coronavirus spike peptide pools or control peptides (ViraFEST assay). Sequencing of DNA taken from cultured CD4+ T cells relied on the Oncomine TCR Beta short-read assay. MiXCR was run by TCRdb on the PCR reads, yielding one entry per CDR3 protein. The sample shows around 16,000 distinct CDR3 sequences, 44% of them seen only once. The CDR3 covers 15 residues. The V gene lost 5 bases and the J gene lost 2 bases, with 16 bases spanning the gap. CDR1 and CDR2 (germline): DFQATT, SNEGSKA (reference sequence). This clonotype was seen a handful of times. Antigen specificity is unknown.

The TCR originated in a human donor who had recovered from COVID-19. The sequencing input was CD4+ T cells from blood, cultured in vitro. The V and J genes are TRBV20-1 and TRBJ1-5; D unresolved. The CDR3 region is CSARRGVAGNQPQHF. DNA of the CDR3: TGCAGTGCTCGACGGGGAGTGGCCGGCAATCAGCCCCAGCATTTT.